The source of this TCR beta chain is a study of shared clonotypes between healthy human individuals. Study outcomes and limitations: Sequencing depth was a factor that was expected to affect clonotype sharing among donors. Relative to their counterparts shared across all four donors, non-shared clonotypes exhibited diminished generation probabilities. The authors sampled blood alone, and tissue repertoires likely differ.

Here immunoSEQ multiplex PCR was the method, and the copy in TCRdb shows in-frame clones only, minus some. The sample lists roughly 2 million clones, roughly 95% seen once, with 0.13% in the top ten. Notes on this clone: Antigen specificity is unknown.

Germline loops: CDR1 WNHNN, CDR2 SYGVQD (reference sequence). Trimming removed 6 bases from V and 2 bases from J; junction bases left unmatched: 8. The CDR3 has 16 amino acids. What was sequenced was naive CD4+ T cells sorted from blood. Regarding subset: CD45RA+ positively selected. This clonotype originated in a man aged 18-30 years in good health. The chain carries TRBV10-1 and TRBJ2-5; 11 positions match TRBD2. CDR3 sequence reads: CASSAGTSGKQETQYF. CDR3 DNA sequence: TGCGCCAGCAGCGCAGGGACTAGCGGAAAACAAGAGACCCAGTACTTC.